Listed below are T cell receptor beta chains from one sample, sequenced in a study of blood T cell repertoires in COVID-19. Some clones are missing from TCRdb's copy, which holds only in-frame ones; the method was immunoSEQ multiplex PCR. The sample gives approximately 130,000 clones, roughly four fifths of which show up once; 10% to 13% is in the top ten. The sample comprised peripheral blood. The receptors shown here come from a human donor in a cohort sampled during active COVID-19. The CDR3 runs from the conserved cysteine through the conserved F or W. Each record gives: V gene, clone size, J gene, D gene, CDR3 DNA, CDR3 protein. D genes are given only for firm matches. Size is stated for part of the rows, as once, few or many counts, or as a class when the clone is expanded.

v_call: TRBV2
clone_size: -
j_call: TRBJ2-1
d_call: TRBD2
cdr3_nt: TGTGCCAGCAGTGAAGTTAGCGGGGGGGACAATGAGCAGTTCTTC
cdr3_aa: CASSEVSGGDNEQFF

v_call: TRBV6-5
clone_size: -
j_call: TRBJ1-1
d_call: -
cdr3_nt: TGTGCCAGCAGTTCCCGCAGCGACGCTGAAGCTTTCTTT
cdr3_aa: CASSSRSDAEAFF

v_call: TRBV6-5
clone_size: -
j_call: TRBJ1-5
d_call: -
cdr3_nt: TGTGCCAGCAGTTACTCAAAGGAGCAGCCCCAGCATTTT
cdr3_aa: CASSYSKEQPQHF

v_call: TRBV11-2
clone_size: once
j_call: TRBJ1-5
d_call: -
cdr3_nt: TGTGCCAGCAGCCTCTATCCTAACAGGGGCAATCAGCCCCAGCATTTT
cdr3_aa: CASSLYPNRGNQPQHF

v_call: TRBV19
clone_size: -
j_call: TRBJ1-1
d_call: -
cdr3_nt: TGTGCCAGTAGTATAGGGGGCGGGGGCACTGAAGCTTTCTTT
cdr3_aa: CASSIGGGGTEAFF

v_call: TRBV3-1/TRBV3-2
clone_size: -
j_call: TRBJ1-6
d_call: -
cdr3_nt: TGTGCCAGCAGCCGGTCTATGGCAGGGTCCTATAATTCACCCCTCCACTTT
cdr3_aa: CASSRSMAGSYNSPLHF

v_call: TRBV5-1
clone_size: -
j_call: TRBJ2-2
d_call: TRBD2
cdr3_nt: TGCGCCAGCAGCTTGGGACTAGCGGGGGCTAACACCGGGGAGCTGTTTTTT
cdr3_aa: CASSLGLAGANTGELFF

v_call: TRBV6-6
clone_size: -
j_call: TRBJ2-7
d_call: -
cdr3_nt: TGTGCCAGCAGTCGTGAACGGGTTCGCGAGCAGTACTTC
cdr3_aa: CASSRERVREQYF

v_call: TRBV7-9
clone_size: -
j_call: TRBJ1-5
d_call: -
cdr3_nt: TGTGCCAGCAGCTTAGCGGAGGGGAGGGATCAGCCCCAGCATTTT
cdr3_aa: CASSLAEGRDQPQHF

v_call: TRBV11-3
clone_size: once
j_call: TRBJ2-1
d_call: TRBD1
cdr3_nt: TGTGCCAGCAGCCCAAGGACAGGGGTGCTACAGGGCGAGCAGTTCTTC
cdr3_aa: CASSPRTGVLQGEQFF